The clone carrying this T cell receptor (beta chain) was detected only a few times. Using its own MiXCR run on the RT-PCR reads, TCRdb lists one record per CDR3 protein. The data hold about 680,000 distinct CDR3 sequences, with 14% observed a single time. J gave up 3 bases and V 0 bases, and 6 bases lay outside the gene matches. The CDR3 loop spans 16 amino acids. The germline CDR1 and CDR2 sequences are DFQATT and SNEGSKA (reference sequence). The genes are TRBV20-1 and TRBJ2-1, with 9 positions matching TRBD2. The TCR sequence derives from a female donor in good health, serving as a healthy control. The sequenced sample was memory CD4+ T cells from blood. Here the CDR3 reads CSARDRRLADYNEQFF. CDR3 sequence (DNA): TGCAGTGCTAGAGATCGCCGACTAGCGGACTACAATGAGCAGTTCTTC.